These 6 T cell receptor beta chains came from one sample sequenced in a study of OX40 agonist ivuxolimab in advanced cancers. Libraries were prepared by immunoSEQ multiplex PCR; TCRdb keeps only in-frame clonotypes and omits some of them. The repertoire consists of around 19,000 clones, with 65% to 90% occurring once and the leading ten covering around a fifth. Sequencing used CD4+ or CD8+ T cells sorted from blood, obtained in a trial of the OX40 agonist ivuxolimab. These receptors originate from an adult with an advanced solid tumor such as melanoma, head and neck, liver or kidney cancer.

The CDR3: CASSAHRDYEQYF. The CDR3 DNA sequence: TGTGCCAGTAGTGCCCATCGGGACTACGAGCAGTACTTC. V is TRBV19 and J is TRBJ2-7, with D possibly being TRBD2 (5 bases). Looked up from germline, CDR1 is LNHDA and CDR2 is SQIVND (reference sequence). The length of the CDR3 is 13 residues. Trimming took 5 bases from V and 3 from J, leaving 11 bases between them.

This chain joins TRBV18 and TRBJ1-4; TRBD1 might be the D (6 bases). Germline loops: CDR1 KGHSH, CDR2 LQKENI. V lost 2 bases to trimming and J lost 8 bases, with 12 bases between them. This CDR3 has 14 amino acids. The chain's CDR3 is CASSPGGDIEKLFF. In DNA, the CDR3 is TGTGCCAGCTCACCAGGGGGGGACATCGAAAAACTGTTTTTT.

The chain has TRBV2 and TRBJ1-4; tentative D call: TRBD1 (5 bases). Trimming shortened V by 8 bases and J by 4 bases, and 14 bases separated the two germline ends. This CDR3 contains 14 residues. CDR1 and CDR2 from the germline V gene are SNHLY and FYNNEI. The chain's CDR3 is CASHEWGYNEKLFF. CDR3 in DNA: TGTGCCAGCCACGAGTGGGGCTATAATGAAAAACTGTTTTTT.

About this clone itself: The identical CDR3 is also encoded by other nucleotide sequences in the sample. The chain joins TRBV27 to TRBJ1-5, with D tentatively TRBD1 (5 bases). This CDR3 is built from 14 residues. V was cut by 3 bases and J by 1 base, with 7 bases left in between. CDR1 and CDR2 (germline): MNHEY, SMNVEV (reference sequence). The CDR3 region is CASSFGGSNQPQHF. In DNA, the CDR3 is TGTGCCAGCAGTTTCGGGGGGAGCAATCAGCCCCAGCATTTT.

This clone came up a few times. The chain uses TRBV10-1 and TRBJ2-1; perhaps TRBD2 as D (5 bases). The CDR3 is 15 amino acids. In germline, CDR1 is WNHNN, CDR2 SYGVQD (reference sequence). Trimming removed 1 base from V and 7 bases from J, with 14 bases in between. The CDR3 region has the DNA TGCGCCAGCAGTGAGTTAGGCCGGAGGCAAAATGAGCAGTTCTTC. Protein product: CASSELGRRQNEQFF.

The chain combines TRBV20-1 with TRBJ2-7, with D tentatively TRBD1 (5 bases). Germline CDR1 is DFQATT and CDR2 is SNEGSKA (reference sequence). V lost 2 bases and J lost 7, with 9 bases in between. CDR3 size: 11 residues. The CDR3 nucleotides are TGCAGTGCTAGAACCTACAGGGAGCAGTACTTC. Translated: CSARTYREQYF.